This is a list of T cell receptor beta chains from one sample in a study of OX40 agonist ivuxolimab in advanced cancers. Libraries were prepared by immunoSEQ multiplex PCR; TCRdb keeps only in-frame clonotypes and omits some of them. The sample includes some 100,000 clones, less than 95% of them seen just once. The sequencing here drew on CD4+ or CD8+ T cells sorted from blood, taken in a trial of the OX40 agonist ivuxolimab. These receptor sequences come from an adult with an advanced solid tumor such as melanoma, head and neck, liver or kidney cancer. CDR3s include the opening cysteine and the closing phenylalanine or tryptophan. D genes are given only for firm matches. Rows may omit the clone size; those that give it use once, few, many or a size class.

V	D	J	size	CDR3	DNA
TRBV11-3	.	TRBJ1-5	.	CASSAGGGQPQHF	TGTGCCAGCAGCGCGGGGGGCGGTCAGCCCCAGCATTTT
TRBV5-6	TRBD2	TRBJ2-7	.	CASSFLAGALEQYF	TGTGCCAGCAGCTTTTTAGCGGGAGCGCTCGAGCAGTACTTC
TRBV4-2	.	TRBJ2-7	.	CASSQDPGVIYEQYF	TGTGCCAGCAGCCAAGATCCGGGGGTGATCTACGAGCAGTACTTC
TRBV2	TRBD1	TRBJ2-1	.	CASSTDRANEQFF	TGTGCCAGCAGTACCGACAGGGCCAATGAGCAGTTCTTC
TRBV28	TRBD1	TRBJ2-7	.	CASSRTGKSSYEQYF	TGTGCCAGCAGTCGGACAGGCAAGAGCTCCTACGAGCAGTACTTC
TRBV19	TRBD2	TRBJ2-1	.	CASSIWTSGSNEQFF	TGTGCCAGTAGTATTTGGACTAGCGGGAGTAATGAGCAGTTCTTC
TRBV5-4	TRBD1	TRBJ2-7	few	CASSWGTGGYEQYF	TGTGCCAGCAGCTGGGGGACAGGGGGCTACGAGCAGTACTTC
TRBV14	TRBD1	TRBJ1-2	.	CASSRTGLDGYTF	TGTGCCAGCAGCCGGACAGGGCTTGATGGCTACACCTTC
TRBV30	TRBD2	TRBJ2-5	.	CAWRKTSGSLETQYF	TGTGCCTGGAGAAAAACTAGCGGGAGTTTAGAGACCCAGTACTTC
TRBV7-2	.	TRBJ1-2	.	CASSRTAINYGYTF	TGTGCCAGCAGCCGGACAGCTATCAACTATGGCTACACCTTC
TRBV6-1	TRBD2	TRBJ2-7	.	CATDPGGVSYEQYF	TGTGCCACCGACCCCGGGGGGGTCTCCTACGAGCAGTACTTC
TRBV28	TRBD2	TRBJ2-1	.	CASSLYSSGDNEQFF	TGTGCCAGCAGTTTATATTCTAGCGGGGACAATGAGCAGTTCTTC
TRBV5-4	TRBD2	TRBJ2-5	.	CASSLGASGSQGETQYF	TGTGCCAGCAGCTTGGGGGCTAGCGGGAGTCAAGGGGAGACCCAGTACTTC
TRBV7-2	.	TRBJ2-3	.	CASSFGRMGTDTQYF	TGTGCCAGCAGCTTTGGACGGATGGGCACAGATACGCAGTATTTT
TRBV6-5	.	TRBJ2-3	.	CASRWDITDTQYF	TGTGCCAGCAGATGGGACATCACAGATACGCAGTATTTT
TRBV11-3	.	TRBJ2-1	.	CASSSTAGTYDYNEQFF	TGTGCCAGCAGCTCGACAGCCGGGACATATGACTACAATGAGCAGTTCTTC
TRBV5-1	.	TRBJ2-7	once	CASSLVPSSYEQYF	TGCGCCAGCAGCTTGGTACCGTCCTCCTACGAGCAGTACTTC
TRBV28	.	TRBJ2-7	.	CASRQASYEQYF	TGTGCCAGCAGACAGGCCTCCTACGAGCAGTACTTC
TRBV7-2	TRBD2	TRBJ2-7	.	CASSSRAGGKDEQYF	TGTGCCAGCAGCTCCCGAGCGGGAGGGAAAGACGAGCAGTACTTC
TRBV28	.	TRBJ2-7	.	CASRRGRSYEQYF	TGTGCCAGCAGGAGGGGGAGATCCTACGAGCAGTACTTC
TRBV10-2	TRBD1	TRBJ2-1	once	CASSWTGVTYNEQFF	TGCGCCAGCAGTTGGACAGGGGTAACCTACAATGAGCAGTTCTTC
TRBV6-5	.	TRBJ1-2	.	CASSLTRATNYGYTF	TGTGCCAGCAGCCTCACAAGAGCTACTAACTATGGCTACACCTTC
TRBV5-4	TRBD1	TRBJ1-2	.	CASSLGGPMGDGYTF	TGTGCCAGCAGCCTAGGGGGCCCCATGGGGGATGGCTACACCTTC
TRBV10-2	.	TRBJ2-7	.	CASKPGPGRYEQYF	TGCGCCAGCAAACCGGGACCGGGGCGCTACGAGCAGTACTTC
TRBV5-4	.	TRBJ1-2	.	CASSLVGDGLDYTF	TGTGCCAGCAGCTTGGTAGGTGACGGGCTCGACTACACCTTC
TRBV4-1	.	TRBJ2-1	.	CASSQVGGSRLF	TGCGCCAGCAGCCAAGTTGGGGGTAGCCGCCTCTTC
TRBV2	.	TRBJ1-2	.	CASSVGVGADGYGYTF	TGTGCCAGCAGTGTTGGAGTCGGGGCGGACGGCTATGGCTACACCTTC
TRBV7-9	.	TRBJ2-3	.	CASSLGDANTQYF	TGTGCCAGCAGCTTAGGTGACGCAAATACGCAGTATTTT
TRBV7-3	.	TRBJ1-1	.	CASSPQQNTEAFF	TGTGCCAGCAGCCCCCAACAGAACACTGAAGCTTTCTTT
TRBV5-6	.	TRBJ2-7	.	CASSTGPYEQYF	TGTGCCAGCAGCACGGGACCCTACGAGCAGTACTTC
TRBV19	.	TRBJ1-5	.	CATAALGRTHQPQHF	TGTGCCACCGCAGCCTTGGGACGGACACATCAGCCCCAGCATTTT
TRBV4-3	.	TRBJ2-1	.	CASSPRLSPSSYNEQFF	TGCGCCAGCAGCCCCCGACTGTCGCCGAGCTCCTACAATGAGCAGTTCTTC
TRBV7-8	TRBD1	TRBJ1-5	.	CASSLFSGGYSNQPQHF	TGTGCCAGCAGCTTATTCTCAGGGGGCTATAGCAATCAGCCCCAGCATTTT
TRBV2	.	TRBJ2-1	.	CASSTMIFDEQFF	TGTGCCAGCAGCACAATGATATTCGATGAGCAGTTCTTC
TRBV5-4	TRBD2	TRBJ2-1	.	CASNPSGSLYNEQFF	TGTGCCAGCAACCCTAGCGGGTCGCTCTACAATGAGCAGTTCTTC
TRBV7-2	TRBD1	TRBJ1-3	.	CASSKTTGGGNTIYF	TGTGCCAGCAGCAAAACAACAGGGGGCGGAAACACCATATATTTT